This T cell receptor beta chain appears in the sequencing data of a study of T cells after posttransplantation cyclophosphamide. Some clones are missing from TCRdb's copy, which holds only in-frame ones; the method was immunoSEQ multiplex PCR. The sample carries under 50,000 clones, less than 95% recorded once. A marrow graft followed busulfan-fludarabine conditioning, with cyclophosphamide on days +3 and +4. Details on this clone: The antigen is not known.

This CDR3 has 14 amino acids. From germline, CDR1 is SGHRS and CDR2 YFSETQ. V lost 4 bases and J lost 6, with 14 bases in between. General observations from the study: Tissue-infiltrating T cells from skin or gut overlapped little with blood T cells. Donor CD8+ memory clones often dominated recipient blood repertoires at later times. Recipient CMV seropositivity and CMV reactivation strongly tracked TRB clonality.

This material consisted of PBMCs, taken 60 to 65 days after allogeneic stem cell transplant with posttransplant cyclophosphamide. This chain links TRBV5-1 with TRBJ2-1; no reliable D call. This sequence was found in a male patient aged 60 to 75 who received an allogeneic stem cell transplant from a related donor and was CMV-positive. Some T cells may trace back to the graft donor. The CDR3 DNA is TGCGCCAGCAGCCCTAGACGTGAGGTCAATGAGCAGTTCTTC. Encoded protein: CASSPRREVNEQFF.